The subject of this entry is one T cell receptor (beta chain). Its antigen is undetermined. This sample was included in a study of cytomegalovirus exposure and HLA in healthy donors. Study conclusions and caveats: The authors later found HLA-associated TCR beta chains more clonally expanded than equally common others.

Germline-derived CDR1 and CDR2 are SQVTM and ANQGSEA. Trimming took 1 base from V and 5 from J; bases not matched to a gene: 7. This CDR3 is 15 amino acids long. The primer mix had 60 Vbeta and 13 Jbeta primers. The assay was immunoSEQ multiplex PCR, and TCRdb's table has in-frame clones only and misses some. Found here are 99,000 or so clones, 75% to 90% of them singletons; the top ten hold 6.9%. Sequencing used PBMCs. J is TRBJ2-3 and V is TRBV29-1, with 9 positions matching TRBD2. The sequence derives from a man aged 25-45 years in good health and CMV-seropositive. The CDR3 spells CSVEGAGGARDTQYF. The CDR3 DNA sequence: TGCAGCGTTGAAGGGGCGGGGGGGGCCAGAGATACGCAGTATTTT.